The subject of this entry is one T cell receptor (beta chain). Its antigen is not known. The junction had 10 bases not matched to a gene; V was cut back by 6 bases and J by 4 bases. The CDR3 covers 15 residues. CDR1 is SNHLY, CDR2 FYNNEI, per germline. Time point noted: week 47, end of study. The study gave 300 ug of mutant IDH1 20-mer peptide per vaccine dose, with topical imiquimod. This table comes from immunoSEQ multiplex PCR, and its TCRdb copy is limited to in-frame clones, with some not included. The table lists tens of thousands of clones, approximately 84% of them singletons. The data were taken from a study of a mutant IDH1 vaccine in newly diagnosed glioma.

This sequence was found in a woman younger than 45 with glioma. Some clones in this sample may be carry-over from other donors' samples. The sequenced sample was PBMCs, obtained from a glioma patient whose treatment included an IDH1 peptide vaccine. The chain couples TRBV2 to TRBJ2-5, with 8 nucleotides matching TRBD1. The CDR3 loop is CASRPTGEVGETQYF. The CDR3 DNA is TGTGCCAGCAGACCGACAGGGGAGGTAGGAGAGACCCAGTACTTC.